This is a list of T cell receptor beta chains from one sample in a study of blood T cell repertoires in COVID-19. This table comes from immunoSEQ multiplex PCR, and its TCRdb copy is limited to in-frame clones, with some not included. The repertoire includes a few hundred thousand clones, roughly 89% of them detected once, and roughly 0.78% sits in the top ten. Material for sequencing was peripheral blood. The receptors stem from a man younger than 35 with COVID-19, enrolled during active disease. CDR3s include the opening cysteine and the closing phenylalanine or tryptophan. The order of the fields is V gene, J gene, CDR3 length, D gene, clone size, CDR3 protein, CDR3 DNA. A D gene is named only where the DNA matches it firmly. Not all rows give a size; the values are once, few, many and, for expanded clones, a class.

v_gene: TRBV7-9
j_gene: TRBJ1-4
len: 16
d_gene: NA
abundance: NA
CDR3aa: CASSLRQGTTNEKLFF
CDR3nt: TGTGCCAGCAGCTTACGGCAGGGAACAACTAATGAAAAACTGTTTTTT

v_gene: TRBV5-1
j_gene: TRBJ1-4
len: 15
d_gene: TRBD1
abundance: NA
CDR3aa: CASSPLGQINEKLFF
CDR3nt: TGCGCCAGCAGCCCCCTGGGACAGATCAATGAAAAACTGTTTTTT

v_gene: TRBV25-1
j_gene: TRBJ1-2
len: 15
d_gene: TRBD1
abundance: NA
CDR3aa: CASSEWGQGAGGYTF
CDR3nt: TGTGCCAGCAGTGAATGGGGACAGGGGGCGGGTGGCTACACCTTC

v_gene: TRBV3-1/TRBV3-2
j_gene: TRBJ1-2
len: 14
d_gene: NA
abundance: NA
CDR3aa: CASSQNRQNYGYTF
CDR3nt: TGTGCCAGCAGCCAAAACAGGCAGAACTATGGCTACACCTTC

v_gene: TRBV5-4
j_gene: TRBJ2-1
len: 15
d_gene: NA
abundance: NA
CDR3aa: CASSLVGGAYNEQFF
CDR3nt: TGTGCCAGCAGCTTGGTGGGGGGTGCCTACAATGAGCAGTTCTTC

v_gene: TRBV6-5
j_gene: TRBJ2-2
len: 15
d_gene: NA
abundance: NA
CDR3aa: CASSYTAANTGELFF
CDR3nt: TGTGCCAGCAGTTATACAGCTGCGAACACCGGGGAGCTGTTTTTT

v_gene: TRBV5-1
j_gene: TRBJ2-2
len: 14
d_gene: NA
abundance: few
CDR3aa: CASTPNLEAGELFF
CDR3nt: TGCGCCAGCACCCCAAATTTGGAGGCCGGGGAGCTGTTTTTT

v_gene: TRBV7-2
j_gene: TRBJ1-5
len: 16
d_gene: NA
abundance: NA
CDR3aa: CASSPDPRRGNQPQHF
CDR3nt: TGTGCCAGCAGCCCAGATCCCCGGAGGGGCAATCAGCCCCAGCATTTT

v_gene: TRBV5-1
j_gene: TRBJ2-1
len: 16
d_gene: TRBD2
abundance: NA
CDR3aa: CASSLDSSGRSGEQFF
CDR3nt: TGCGCCAGCAGCTTGGACTCTAGCGGGCGATCGGGGGAGCAGTTCTTC

v_gene: TRBV10-3
j_gene: TRBJ1-4
len: 15
d_gene: TRBD1
abundance: once
CDR3aa: CAISDPGTANEKLFF
CDR3nt: TGTGCCATCAGTGACCCCGGGACAGCTAATGAAAAACTGTTTTTT

v_gene: TRBV6-5
j_gene: TRBJ2-5
len: 15
d_gene: TRBD1
abundance: NA
CDR3aa: CASSYVGTGLETQYF
CDR3nt: TGTGCCAGCAGTTACGTAGGGACAGGGTTGGAGACCCAGTACTTC

v_gene: TRBV21-1
j_gene: TRBJ2-1
len: 15
d_gene: NA
abundance: NA
CDR3aa: CASSARQGAFNEQFF
CDR3nt: TGTGCCAGCAGCGCCCGACAGGGGGCGTTCAATGAGCAGTTCTTC

v_gene: TRBV2
j_gene: TRBJ2-7
len: 15
d_gene: TRBD2
abundance: once
CDR3aa: CASSEGASGGYEQYF
CDR3nt: TGTGCCAGCAGTGAAGGGGCTAGCGGGGGTTACGAGCAGTACTTC

v_gene: TRBV6-5
j_gene: TRBJ2-1
len: 13
d_gene: NA
abundance: NA
CDR3aa: CASIAPGQSEQFF
CDR3nt: TGTGCCAGCATCGCCCCGGGACAATCTGAGCAGTTCTTC

v_gene: TRBV6-2/TRBV6-3
j_gene: TRBJ2-7
len: 16
d_gene: NA
abundance: few
CDR3aa: CASSYDMTTNLYEQYF
CDR3nt: TGTGCCAGCAGTTACGATATGACAACAAACTTATACGAGCAGTACTTC

v_gene: TRBV5-1
j_gene: TRBJ2-3
len: 15
d_gene: NA
abundance: NA
CDR3aa: CASSLGAVSTDTQYF
CDR3nt: TGCGCCAGCAGCTTGGGGGCAGTTAGCACAGATACGCAGTATTTT

v_gene: TRBV7-8
j_gene: TRBJ2-3
len: 17
d_gene: TRBD2
abundance: NA
CDR3aa: CASSLAVRSGTRSTQYF
CDR3nt: TGTGCCAGCAGCTTAGCGGTCCGTAGCGGGACCCGATCCACGCAGTATTTT

v_gene: TRBV30
j_gene: TRBJ1-2
len: 14
d_gene: NA
abundance: NA
CDR3aa: CAWSGPSGDYGYTF
CDR3nt: TGTGCCTGGAGTGGGCCCTCGGGGGATTATGGCTACACCTTC

v_gene: TRBV21-1
j_gene: TRBJ2-1
len: 18
d_gene: NA
abundance: NA
CDR3aa: CASSPRTGDREKINEQFF
CDR3nt: TGTGCCAGCAGCCCCAGGACAGGGGACCGAGAGAAAATCAATGAGCAGTTCTTC

v_gene: TRBV2
j_gene: TRBJ2-7
len: 16
d_gene: TRBD1
abundance: NA
CDR3aa: CASSAHRDRSAYEQYF
CDR3nt: TGTGCCAGCAGTGCTCACCGGGACAGGTCTGCCTACGAGCAGTACTTC

v_gene: TRBV6-6
j_gene: TRBJ2-1
len: 13
d_gene: NA
abundance: NA
CDR3aa: CASSNSWTGEQFF
CDR3nt: TGTGCCAGCAGTAACTCCTGGACGGGGGAGCAGTTCTTC

v_gene: TRBV25-1
j_gene: TRBJ1-2
len: 15
d_gene: TRBD1
abundance: NA
CDR3aa: CASSDRQGGFYGYTF
CDR3nt: TGTGCCAGCAGTGATAGACAGGGAGGCTTCTATGGCTACACCTTC

v_gene: TRBV3-1/TRBV3-2
j_gene: TRBJ2-7
len: 13
d_gene: NA
abundance: few
CDR3aa: CASSRLGGYEQYF
CDR3nt: TGTGCCAGCAGCCGACTCGGCGGCTACGAGCAGTACTTC

v_gene: TRBV5-8
j_gene: TRBJ2-5
len: 15
d_gene: TRBD2
abundance: NA
CDR3aa: CASSLRGDRQETQYF
CDR3nt: TGTGCCAGCAGCTTGCGGGGGGACCGCCAAGAGACCCAGTACTTC

v_gene: TRBV24-1
j_gene: TRBJ2-5
len: 16
d_gene: TRBD2
abundance: NA
CDR3aa: CATSAPSGGGQETQYF
CDR3nt: TGTGCCACCAGTGCCCCCTCCGGGGGGGGCCAAGAGACCCAGTACTTC

v_gene: TRBV5-4
j_gene: TRBJ2-7
len: 15
d_gene: TRBD1
abundance: NA
CDR3aa: CASSPTRDRGREQYF
CDR3nt: TGTGCCAGCAGCCCGACCCGGGACAGGGGAAGAGAGCAGTACTTC

v_gene: TRBV6-5
j_gene: TRBJ2-7
len: 14
d_gene: TRBD1
abundance: NA
CDR3aa: CASAPGQGTYEQYF
CDR3nt: TGTGCCAGCGCCCCAGGACAGGGAACCTACGAGCAGTACTTC

v_gene: TRBV9
j_gene: TRBJ2-7
len: 15
d_gene: TRBD2
abundance: NA
CDR3aa: CASSVTAGGLGEQYF
CDR3nt: TGTGCCAGCAGCGTAACAGCGGGAGGCTTGGGAGAGCAGTACTTC

v_gene: TRBV24-1
j_gene: TRBJ2-7
len: 14
d_gene: TRBD1
abundance: NA
CDR3aa: CATSDPSGQDEQYF
CDR3nt: TGTGCCACCAGTGACCCAAGTGGACAGGACGAGCAGTACTTC

v_gene: TRBV29-1
j_gene: TRBJ2-3
len: 13
d_gene: TRBD1
abundance: NA
CDR3aa: CSIRQGATDTQYF
CDR3nt: TGCAGCATTCGACAGGGGGCTACAGATACGCAGTATTTT

v_gene: TRBV9
j_gene: TRBJ1-3
len: 16
d_gene: TRBD1
abundance: NA
CDR3aa: CASSAGQGLSGNTIYF
CDR3nt: TGTGCCAGCAGCGCGGGACAGGGTCTCTCTGGAAACACCATATATTTT

v_gene: TRBV27
j_gene: TRBJ2-3
len: 16
d_gene: TRBD2
abundance: NA
CDR3aa: CASSFVLAGGTDTQYF
CDR3nt: TGTGCCAGCAGTTTCGTACTAGCGGGGGGCACAGATACGCAGTATTTT

v_gene: TRBV6-6
j_gene: TRBJ2-1
len: 15
d_gene: NA
abundance: NA
CDR3aa: CASSYSQGIYNEQFF
CDR3nt: TGTGCCAGCAGTTACTCACAGGGTATCTACAATGAGCAGTTCTTC

v_gene: TRBV24-1
j_gene: TRBJ1-3
len: 16
d_gene: NA
abundance: once
CDR3aa: CATSDPQGLSGNTIYF
CDR3nt: TGTGCCACCAGTGACCCCCAGGGCCTCTCTGGAAACACCATATATTTT

v_gene: TRBV9
j_gene: TRBJ1-2
len: 15
d_gene: NA
abundance: once
CDR3aa: CASSVGAVPDYGYTF
CDR3nt: TGTGCCAGCAGCGTAGGGGCAGTTCCTGACTATGGCTACACCTTC

v_gene: TRBV2
j_gene: TRBJ2-3
len: 11
d_gene: NA
abundance: NA
CDR3aa: CASKAGAVQYF
CDR3nt: TGTGCCAGCAAAGCAGGGGCCGTACAGTATTTT

v_gene: TRBV3-1/TRBV3-2
j_gene: TRBJ2-1
len: 17
d_gene: TRBD1
abundance: NA
CDR3aa: CASSPTPQGASYNEQFF
CDR3nt: TGTGCCAGCAGCCCAACACCACAGGGGGCCTCCTACAATGAGCAGTTCTTC

v_gene: TRBV4-1
j_gene: TRBJ2-7
len: 15
d_gene: TRBD2
abundance: NA
CDR3aa: CASSQASGASYEQYF
CDR3nt: TGCGCCAGCAGCCAGGCTAGCGGGGCCTCCTACGAGCAGTACTTC

v_gene: TRBV5-1
j_gene: TRBJ2-4
len: 14
d_gene: TRBD2
abundance: NA
CDR3aa: CASSPDSGENIQYF
CDR3nt: TGCGCCAGCAGCCCCGATAGCGGGGAAAACATTCAGTACTTC

v_gene: TRBV6-5
j_gene: TRBJ2-7
len: 15
d_gene: NA
abundance: NA
CDR3aa: CASSPVGRQSYEQYF
CDR3nt: TGTGCCAGCAGTCCCGTCGGCAGGCAGTCCTACGAGCAGTACTTC

v_gene: TRBV14
j_gene: TRBJ2-5
len: 14
d_gene: TRBD2
abundance: NA
CDR3aa: CASSEGLAGETQYF
CDR3nt: TGTGCCAGCAGCGAGGGACTAGCGGGGGAGACCCAGTACTTC

v_gene: TRBV19
j_gene: TRBJ2-1
len: 13
d_gene: NA
abundance: NA
CDR3aa: CASSPSVYNEQFF
CDR3nt: TGTGCCAGTAGTCCCTCAGTATACAATGAGCAGTTCTTC

v_gene: TRBV10-3
j_gene: TRBJ2-2
len: 15
d_gene: NA
abundance: NA
CDR3aa: CAISESTRNTGELFF
CDR3nt: TGTGCCATCAGTGAGTCGACAAGAAACACCGGGGAGCTGTTTTTT

v_gene: TRBV27
j_gene: TRBJ2-2
len: 14
d_gene: TRBD1
abundance: NA
CDR3aa: CASSATGGTGELFF
CDR3nt: TGTGCCAGCAGTGCGACAGGGGGGACCGGGGAGCTGTTTTTT

v_gene: TRBV3-1/TRBV3-2
j_gene: TRBJ1-1
len: 17
d_gene: NA
abundance: NA
CDR3aa: CASSQEVGIQSNTEAFF
CDR3nt: TGTGCCAGCAGCCAAGAGGTGGGCATCCAATCGAACACTGAAGCTTTCTTT

v_gene: TRBV3-1/TRBV3-2
j_gene: TRBJ2-5
len: 17
d_gene: TRBD2
abundance: NA
CDR3aa: CASSPRQGTSGKETQYF
CDR3nt: TGTGCCAGCAGCCCCAGGCAGGGGACTAGCGGGAAGGAGACCCAGTACTTC

v_gene: TRBV10-2
j_gene: TRBJ2-7
len: 13
d_gene: TRBD1
abundance: NA
CDR3aa: CATNQGASYEQYF
CDR3nt: TGCGCCACGAACCAGGGGGCATCCTACGAGCAGTACTTC

v_gene: TRBV14
j_gene: TRBJ1-1
len: 17
d_gene: TRBD1
abundance: NA
CDR3aa: CASSQQGQEHMNTEAFF
CDR3nt: TGTGCCAGCAGCCAACAAGGACAGGAGCACATGAACACTGAAGCTTTCTTT

v_gene: TRBV7-8
j_gene: TRBJ2-6
len: 17
d_gene: TRBD2
abundance: NA
CDR3aa: CASSGGLADSGANVLTF
CDR3nt: TGTGCCAGCAGCGGAGGACTAGCGGACTCTGGGGCCAACGTCCTGACTTTC

v_gene: TRBV5-1
j_gene: TRBJ2-1
len: 14
d_gene: TRBD1
abundance: once
CDR3aa: CASSLVDRTSEQFF
CDR3nt: TGCGCCAGCAGCTTGGTGGACAGGACAAGTGAGCAGTTCTTC

v_gene: TRBV6-5
j_gene: TRBJ2-1
len: 15
d_gene: NA
abundance: NA
CDR3aa: CASWSGVSSYNEQFF
CDR3nt: TGTGCCAGCTGGTCGGGGGTAAGCTCCTACAATGAGCAGTTCTTC

v_gene: TRBV15
j_gene: TRBJ1-6
len: 16
d_gene: NA
abundance: NA
CDR3aa: CATSAPETAYNSPLHF
CDR3nt: TGTGCCACCAGCGCACCTGAGACAGCCTACAATTCACCCCTCCACTTT

v_gene: TRBV5-6
j_gene: TRBJ1-6
len: 14
d_gene: NA
abundance: NA
CDR3aa: CASSWGQVNSPLHF
CDR3nt: TGTGCCAGCAGCTGGGGACAAGTAAATTCACCCCTCCACTTT

v_gene: TRBV27
j_gene: TRBJ2-3
len: 15
d_gene: TRBD1
abundance: NA
CDR3aa: CASSFGTARTDTQYF
CDR3nt: TGTGCCAGCAGTTTCGGGACAGCGAGGACAGATACGCAGTATTTT

v_gene: TRBV5-4
j_gene: TRBJ2-7
len: 14
d_gene: NA
abundance: once
CDR3aa: CASSAGGLPYEQYF
CDR3nt: TGTGCCAGCAGCGCCGGGGGGCTCCCCTACGAGCAGTACTTC

v_gene: TRBV5-1
j_gene: TRBJ2-1
len: 14
d_gene: NA
abundance: NA
CDR3aa: CASRAGPDYNEQFF
CDR3nt: TGCGCCAGCAGGGCAGGGCCAGACTACAATGAGCAGTTCTTC

v_gene: TRBV27
j_gene: TRBJ1-1
len: 13
d_gene: TRBD1
abundance: few
CDR3aa: CASRKDRGPRAFF
CDR3nt: TGTGCCAGCAGGAAAGACAGGGGCCCTCGAGCTTTCTTT